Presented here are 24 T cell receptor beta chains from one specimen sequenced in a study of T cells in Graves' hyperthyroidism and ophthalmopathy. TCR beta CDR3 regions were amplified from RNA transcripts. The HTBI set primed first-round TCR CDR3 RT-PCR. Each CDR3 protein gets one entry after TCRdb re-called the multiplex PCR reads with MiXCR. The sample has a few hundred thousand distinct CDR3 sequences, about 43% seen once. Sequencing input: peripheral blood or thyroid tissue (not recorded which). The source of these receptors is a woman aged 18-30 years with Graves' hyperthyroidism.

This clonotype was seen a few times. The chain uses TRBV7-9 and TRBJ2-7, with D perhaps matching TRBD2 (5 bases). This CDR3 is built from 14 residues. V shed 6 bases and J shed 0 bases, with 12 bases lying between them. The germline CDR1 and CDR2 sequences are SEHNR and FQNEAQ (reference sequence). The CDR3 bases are TGTGCCAGCAGTTACACCGGGGACTCCTACGAGCAGTACTTC. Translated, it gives CASSYTGDSYEQYF.

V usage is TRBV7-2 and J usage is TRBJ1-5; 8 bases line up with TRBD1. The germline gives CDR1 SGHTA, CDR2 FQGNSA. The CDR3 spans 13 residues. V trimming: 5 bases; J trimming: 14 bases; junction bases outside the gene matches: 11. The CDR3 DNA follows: TGTGCCAGCAGCCCTACTGGACAGGGCTACGAGCATTTT. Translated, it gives CASSPTGQGYEHF. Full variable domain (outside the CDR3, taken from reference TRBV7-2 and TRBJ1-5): GAGVSQSPSNKVTEKGKDVELRCDPISGHTALYWYRQSLGQGLEFLIYFQGNSAPDKSGLPSDRFSAERTGGSVSTLTIQRTQQEDSAVYLCASSPTGQGYEHFGDGTRLSIL.

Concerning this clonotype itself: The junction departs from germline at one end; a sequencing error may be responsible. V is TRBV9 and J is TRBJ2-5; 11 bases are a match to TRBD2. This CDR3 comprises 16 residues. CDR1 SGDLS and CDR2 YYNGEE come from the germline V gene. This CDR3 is CASSPLGLAEGETKYF. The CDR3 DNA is TGTGCCAGCAGCCCCTTGGGACTAGCGGAAGGAGAGACCAAGTACTTC.

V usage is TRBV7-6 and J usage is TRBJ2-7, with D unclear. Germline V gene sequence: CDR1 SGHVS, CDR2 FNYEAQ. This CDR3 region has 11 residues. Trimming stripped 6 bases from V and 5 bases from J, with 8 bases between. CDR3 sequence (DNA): TGTGCCAGCAGGCCCCGGGACGAGCAGTACTTC. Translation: CASRPRDEQYF.

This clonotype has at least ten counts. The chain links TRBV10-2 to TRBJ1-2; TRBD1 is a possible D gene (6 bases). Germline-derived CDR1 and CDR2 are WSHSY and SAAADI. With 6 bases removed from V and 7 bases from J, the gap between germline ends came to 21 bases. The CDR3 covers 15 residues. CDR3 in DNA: TGCGCCAGCAGCCCTCCTCGGGGGCAGCCAGCTGGCTACACCTTC. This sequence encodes CASSPPRGQPAGYTF.

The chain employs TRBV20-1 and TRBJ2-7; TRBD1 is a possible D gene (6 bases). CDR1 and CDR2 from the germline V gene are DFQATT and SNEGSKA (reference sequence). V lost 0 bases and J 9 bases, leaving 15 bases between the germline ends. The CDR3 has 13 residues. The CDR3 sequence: CSAREAGASGQYF. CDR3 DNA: TGCAGTGCTAGAGAGGCAGGGGCCTCAGGGCAGTACTTC.

The CDR3 here is CSAPQGGDGYTF. CDR3 nucleotides: TGCAGTGCTCCACAGGGAGGTGATGGCTACACCTTC. The V call is TRBV20-1, the J call TRBJ1-2; D possibly corresponds to TRBD1 (6 bases). Per germline, CDR1 DFQATT and CDR2 SNEGSKA (reference sequence). V was cut by 5 bases and J by 6 bases, with 13 bases left in between. The CDR3 totals 12 residues.

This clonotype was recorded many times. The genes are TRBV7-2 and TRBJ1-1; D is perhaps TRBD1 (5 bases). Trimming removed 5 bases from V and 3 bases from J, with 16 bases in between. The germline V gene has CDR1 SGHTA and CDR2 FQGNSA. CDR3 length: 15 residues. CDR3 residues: CASSPLLGGDTEAFF. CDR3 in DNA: TGTGCCAGCAGCCCCCTCCTTGGAGGGGACACTGAAGCTTTCTTT.

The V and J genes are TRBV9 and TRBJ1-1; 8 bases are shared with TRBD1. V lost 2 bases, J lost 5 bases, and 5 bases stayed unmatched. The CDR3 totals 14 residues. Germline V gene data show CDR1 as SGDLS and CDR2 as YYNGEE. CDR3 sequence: CASSVQGARTEAFF. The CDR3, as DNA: TGTGCCAGCAGCGTCCAGGGGGCGCGGACTGAAGCTTTCTTT.

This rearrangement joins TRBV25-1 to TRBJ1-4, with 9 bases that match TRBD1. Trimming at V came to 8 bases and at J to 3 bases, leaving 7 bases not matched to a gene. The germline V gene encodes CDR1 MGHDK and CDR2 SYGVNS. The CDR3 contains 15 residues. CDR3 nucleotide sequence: TGTGCCAGCCGGGGACAGGGAACTTCTAATGAAAAACTGTTTTTT. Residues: CASRGQGTSNEKLFF.

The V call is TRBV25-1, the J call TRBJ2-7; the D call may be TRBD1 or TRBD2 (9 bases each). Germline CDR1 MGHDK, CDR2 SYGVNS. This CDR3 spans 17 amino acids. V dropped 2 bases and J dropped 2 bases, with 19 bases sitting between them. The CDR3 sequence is CASSEGASGTGPYEQYF. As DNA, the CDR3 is TGTGCCAGCAGTGAAGGGGCTAGCGGGACAGGGCCCTACGAGCAGTACTTC.

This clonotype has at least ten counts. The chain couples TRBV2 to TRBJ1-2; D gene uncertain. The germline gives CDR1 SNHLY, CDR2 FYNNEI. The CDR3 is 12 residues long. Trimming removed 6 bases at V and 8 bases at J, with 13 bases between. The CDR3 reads CASSDARVGYTF. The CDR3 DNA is TGTGCCAGCAGCGATGCGAGGGTCGGCTACACCTTC.

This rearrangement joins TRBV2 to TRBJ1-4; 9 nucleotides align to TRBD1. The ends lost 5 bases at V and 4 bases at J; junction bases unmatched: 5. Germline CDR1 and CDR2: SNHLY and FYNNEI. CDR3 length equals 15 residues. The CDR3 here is CASSLGDRDNEKLFF. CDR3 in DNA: TGTGCCAGCAGTTTGGGGGACAGGGATAATGAAAAACTGTTTTTT.

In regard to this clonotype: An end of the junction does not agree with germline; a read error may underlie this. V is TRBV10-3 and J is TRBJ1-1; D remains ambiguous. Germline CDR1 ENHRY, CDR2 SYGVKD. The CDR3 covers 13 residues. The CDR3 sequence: CASSELRSGGAFF. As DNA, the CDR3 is TGTGCCAGCAGTGAACTCCGTTCCGGAGGAGCTTTCTTT.

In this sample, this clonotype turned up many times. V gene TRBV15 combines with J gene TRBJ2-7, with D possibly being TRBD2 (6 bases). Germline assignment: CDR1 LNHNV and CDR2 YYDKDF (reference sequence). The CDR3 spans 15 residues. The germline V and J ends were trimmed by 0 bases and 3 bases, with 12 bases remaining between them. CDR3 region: CATSREAGIDYEQYF. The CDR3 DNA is TGTGCCACCAGCAGAGAGGCGGGAATAGACTACGAGCAGTACTTC.

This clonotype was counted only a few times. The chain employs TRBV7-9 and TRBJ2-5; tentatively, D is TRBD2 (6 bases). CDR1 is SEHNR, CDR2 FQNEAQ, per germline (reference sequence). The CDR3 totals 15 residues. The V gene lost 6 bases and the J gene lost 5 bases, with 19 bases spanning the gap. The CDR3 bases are TGTGCCAGCAGAAAAAACCTGGAGGGCGGTGAGACCCAGTACTTC. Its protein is CASRKNLEGGETQYF.

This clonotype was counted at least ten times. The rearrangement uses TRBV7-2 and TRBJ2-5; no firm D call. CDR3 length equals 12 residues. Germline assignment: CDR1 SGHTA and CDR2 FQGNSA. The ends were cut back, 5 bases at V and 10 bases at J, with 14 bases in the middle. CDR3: CASSPPGVDQYF. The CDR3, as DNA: TGTGCCAGCAGCCCTCCAGGCGTGGACCAGTACTTC.

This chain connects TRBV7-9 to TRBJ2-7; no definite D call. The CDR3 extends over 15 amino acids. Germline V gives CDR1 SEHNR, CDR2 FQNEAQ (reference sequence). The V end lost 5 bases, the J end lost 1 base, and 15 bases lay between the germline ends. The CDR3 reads CASSPIDGWSYEQYF. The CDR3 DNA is TGTGCCAGCAGCCCGATTGACGGGTGGTCCTACGAGCAGTACTTC.

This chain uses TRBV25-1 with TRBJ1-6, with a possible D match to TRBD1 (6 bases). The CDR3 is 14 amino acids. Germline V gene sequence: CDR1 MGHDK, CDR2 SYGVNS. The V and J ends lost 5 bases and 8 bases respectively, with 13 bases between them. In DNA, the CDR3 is TGTGCCAGCAGTAGCCGGGACATGGATTCACCCCTCCACTTT. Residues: CASSSRDMDSPLHF.

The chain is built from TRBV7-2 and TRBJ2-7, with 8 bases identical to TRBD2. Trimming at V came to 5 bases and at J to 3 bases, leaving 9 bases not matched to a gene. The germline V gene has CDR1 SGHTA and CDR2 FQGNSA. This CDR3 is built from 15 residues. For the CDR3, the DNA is TGTGCCAGCAGCCCCCCGGGACTAGAAATCTACGAGCAGTACTTC. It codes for CASSPPGLEIYEQYF.

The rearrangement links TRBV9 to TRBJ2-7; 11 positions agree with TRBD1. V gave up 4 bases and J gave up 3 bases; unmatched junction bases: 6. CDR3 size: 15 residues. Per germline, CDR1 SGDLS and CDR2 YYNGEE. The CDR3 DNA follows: TGTGCCAGCAGCATCGGACAGGGGGCAAGCTACGAGCAGTACTTC. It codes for CASSIGQGASYEQYF.

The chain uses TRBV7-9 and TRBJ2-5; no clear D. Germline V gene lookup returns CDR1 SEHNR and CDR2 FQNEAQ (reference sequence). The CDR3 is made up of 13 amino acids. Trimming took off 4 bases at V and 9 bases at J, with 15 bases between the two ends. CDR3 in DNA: TGTGCCAGCAGCTCCGGACGGAACCAGCCCCAGTACTTC. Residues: CASSSGRNQPQYF.

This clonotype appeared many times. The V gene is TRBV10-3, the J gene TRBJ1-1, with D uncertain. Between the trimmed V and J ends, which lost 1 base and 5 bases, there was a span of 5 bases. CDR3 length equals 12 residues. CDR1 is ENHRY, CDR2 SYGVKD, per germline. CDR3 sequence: CAISEYRTEAFF. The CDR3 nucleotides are TGTGCCATCAGTGAGTACCGGACTGAAGCTTTCTTT.

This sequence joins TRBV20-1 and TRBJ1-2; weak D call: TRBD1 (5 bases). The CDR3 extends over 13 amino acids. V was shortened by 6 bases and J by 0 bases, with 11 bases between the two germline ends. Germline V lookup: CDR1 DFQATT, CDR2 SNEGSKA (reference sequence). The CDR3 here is CSAPDTTNYGYTF. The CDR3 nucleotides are TGCAGTGCCCCGGACACCACTAACTATGGCTACACCTTC.